This T cell receptor (beta chain) stems from a study of cytomegalovirus exposure and HLA in healthy donors. Findings of the study overall: Further analysis was carried out later, and it showed several of the most significant clusters appearing linked to common viral pathogens. Some public TCRs appeared in many individuals, while most sequences were rare. Being productive about 90% or about 30% of the time was typical of most TCR beta V segments in an earlier analysis. It was shown in a later analysis that HLA-associated TCR beta chains were more clonally expanded than other, equally common chains.

PCR was performed using 60 Vbeta and 13 Jbeta primers. Clones were sequenced by immunoSEQ multiplex PCR, and TCRdb holds only the in-frame ones, with some missing. The sample shows some 150,000 clones, roughly 79% of them seen only once. This clone has a handful of counts. Antigen unknown. Source material: PBMCs. The TCR was taken from a male donor in good health and CMV-seronegative.

This CDR3 reads CASSSSGGGIDTQYF. The CDR3 region has the DNA TGCGCCAGCAGCTCGAGCGGGGGGGGCATTGATACGCAGTATTTT. The rearrangement links TRBV5-1 to TRBJ2-3; TRBD2 matches at 10 bases. The length of the CDR3 is 15 residues. Germline V gene data show CDR1 as SGHRS and CDR2 as YFSETQ. V shed 3 bases, J shed 6 bases, and the junction held 7 bases outside the gene matches.